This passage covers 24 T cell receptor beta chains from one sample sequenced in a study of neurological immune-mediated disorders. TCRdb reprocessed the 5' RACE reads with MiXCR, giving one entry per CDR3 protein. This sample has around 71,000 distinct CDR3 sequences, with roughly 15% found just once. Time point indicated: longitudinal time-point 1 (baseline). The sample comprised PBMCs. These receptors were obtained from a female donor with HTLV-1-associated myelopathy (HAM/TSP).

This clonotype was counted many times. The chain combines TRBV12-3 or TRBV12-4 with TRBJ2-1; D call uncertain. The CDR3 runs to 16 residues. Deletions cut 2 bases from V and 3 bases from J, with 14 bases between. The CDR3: CASSLTLGSGYNEQFF. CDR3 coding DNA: TGTGCCAGCAGTTTAACCCTAGGCTCTGGCTACAATGAGCAGTTCTTC.

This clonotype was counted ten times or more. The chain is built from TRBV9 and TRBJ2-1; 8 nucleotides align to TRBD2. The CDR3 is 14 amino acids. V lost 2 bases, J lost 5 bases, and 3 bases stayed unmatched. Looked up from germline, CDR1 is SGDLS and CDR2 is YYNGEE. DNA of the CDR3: TGTGCCAGCAGCGTGGTGCGGGGGGACAATGAGCAGTTCTTC. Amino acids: CASSVVRGDNEQFF.

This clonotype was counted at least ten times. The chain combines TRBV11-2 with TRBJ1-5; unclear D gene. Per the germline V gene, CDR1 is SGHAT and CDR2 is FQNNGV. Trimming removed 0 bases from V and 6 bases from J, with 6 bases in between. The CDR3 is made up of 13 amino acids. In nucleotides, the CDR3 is TGTGCCAGCAGCTTAGAATGGGGTCAGCCCCAGCATTTT. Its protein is CASSLEWGQPQHF.

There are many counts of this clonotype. Written as DNA, the CDR3 is TGCGCCAGCAGCATGTCAGGGCCGACAGATACGCAGTATTTT. Translated: CASSMSGPTDTQYF. This chain links TRBV5-1 with TRBJ2-3, with D perhaps TRBD1 (5 bases). Trimming took 4 bases from V and 3 from J, leaving 12 bases between them. CDR1 SGHRS and CDR2 YFSETQ come from the germline V gene. This CDR3 contains 14 residues.

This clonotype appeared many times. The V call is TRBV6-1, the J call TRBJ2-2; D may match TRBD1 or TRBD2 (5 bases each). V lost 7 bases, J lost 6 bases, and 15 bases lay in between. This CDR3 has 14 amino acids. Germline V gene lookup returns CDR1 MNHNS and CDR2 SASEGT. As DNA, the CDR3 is TGTGCCAGCATCAGAGGGGCGGGTCCCGGGGAGCTGTTTTTT. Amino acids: CASIRGAGPGELFF.

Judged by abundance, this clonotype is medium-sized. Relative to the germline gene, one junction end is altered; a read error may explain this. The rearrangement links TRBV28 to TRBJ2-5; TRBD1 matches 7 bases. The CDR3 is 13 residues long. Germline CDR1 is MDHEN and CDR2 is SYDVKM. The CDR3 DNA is TGCGCCAGCAGCTTGGGACAGCAAGAGACCCAGTACTTC. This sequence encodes CASSLGQQETQYF. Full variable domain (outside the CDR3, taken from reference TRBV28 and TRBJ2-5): DVKVTQSSRYLVKRTGEKVFLECVQDMDHENMFWYRQDPGLGLRLIYFSYDVKMKEKGDIPEGYSVSREKKERFSLILESASTNQTSMYLCASSLGQQETQYFGPGTRLLVL.

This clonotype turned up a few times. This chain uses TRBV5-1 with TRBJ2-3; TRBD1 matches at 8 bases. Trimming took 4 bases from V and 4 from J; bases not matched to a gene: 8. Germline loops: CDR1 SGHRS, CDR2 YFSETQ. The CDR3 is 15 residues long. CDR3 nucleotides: TGCGCCAGCAGCCCTGGACAGGGTGGGTCAGATACGCAGTATTTT. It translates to CASSPGQGGSDTQYF.

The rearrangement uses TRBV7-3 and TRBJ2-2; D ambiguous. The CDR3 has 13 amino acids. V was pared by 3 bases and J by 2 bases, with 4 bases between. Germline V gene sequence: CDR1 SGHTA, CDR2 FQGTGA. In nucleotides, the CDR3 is TGTGCCAGCAGCTTCAGTAACACCGGGGAGCTGTTTTTT. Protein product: CASSFSNTGELFF.

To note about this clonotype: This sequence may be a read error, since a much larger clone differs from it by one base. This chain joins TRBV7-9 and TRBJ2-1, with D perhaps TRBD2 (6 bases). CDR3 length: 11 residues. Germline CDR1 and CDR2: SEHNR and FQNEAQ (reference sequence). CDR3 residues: CASSPTGANYF. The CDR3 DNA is TGTGCCAGCAGCCCCACGGGAGCGAACTACTTC.

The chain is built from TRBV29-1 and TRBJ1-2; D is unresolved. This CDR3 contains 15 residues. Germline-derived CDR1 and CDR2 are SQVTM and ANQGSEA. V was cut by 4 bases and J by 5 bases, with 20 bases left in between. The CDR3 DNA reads TGCAGCGTTGCGGTCTTGGGCACGCGAACTTATGGCTACACCTTC. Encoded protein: CSVAVLGTRTYGYTF.

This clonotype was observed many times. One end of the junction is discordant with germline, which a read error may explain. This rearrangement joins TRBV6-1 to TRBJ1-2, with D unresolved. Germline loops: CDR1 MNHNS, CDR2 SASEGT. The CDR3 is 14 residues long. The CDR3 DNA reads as TGTGTCAGCAGCGGACGACCTGGGGTTTATGGCTACACCTTC. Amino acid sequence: CVSSGRPGVYGYTF.

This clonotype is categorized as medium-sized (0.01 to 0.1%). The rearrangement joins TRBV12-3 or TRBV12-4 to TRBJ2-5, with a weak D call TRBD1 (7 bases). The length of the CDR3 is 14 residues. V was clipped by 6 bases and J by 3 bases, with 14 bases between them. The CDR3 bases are TGTGCCAGCAGCGCCAGGGGGGCGAAAGAGACCCAGTACTTC. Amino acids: CASSARGAKETQYF.

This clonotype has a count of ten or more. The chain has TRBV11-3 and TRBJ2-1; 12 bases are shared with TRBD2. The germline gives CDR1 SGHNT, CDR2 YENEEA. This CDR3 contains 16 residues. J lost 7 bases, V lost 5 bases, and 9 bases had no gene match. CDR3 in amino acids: CASSKPSGGERNEQFF. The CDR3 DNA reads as TGTGCCAGCAGCAAACCTAGCGGGGGGGAGCGGAATGAGCAGTTCTTC.

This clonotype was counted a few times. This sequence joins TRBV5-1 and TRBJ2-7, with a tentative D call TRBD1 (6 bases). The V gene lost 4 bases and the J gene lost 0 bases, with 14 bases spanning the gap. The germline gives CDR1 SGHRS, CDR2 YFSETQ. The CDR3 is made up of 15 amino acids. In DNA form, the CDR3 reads TGCGCCAGCAGCGTGGGGGACACCTACTCCTACGAGCAGTACTTC. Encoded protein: CASSVGDTYSYEQYF.

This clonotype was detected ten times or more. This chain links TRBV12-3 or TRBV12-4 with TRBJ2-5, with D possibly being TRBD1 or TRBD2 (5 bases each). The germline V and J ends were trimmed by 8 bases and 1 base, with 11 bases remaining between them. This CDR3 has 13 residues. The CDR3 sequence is CASVRGGQETQYF. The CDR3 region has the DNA TGTGCCAGCGTGAGGGGTGGCCAAGAGACCCAGTACTTC.

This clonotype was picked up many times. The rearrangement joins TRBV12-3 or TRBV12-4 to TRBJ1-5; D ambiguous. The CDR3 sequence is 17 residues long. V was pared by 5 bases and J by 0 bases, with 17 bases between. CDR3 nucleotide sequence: TGTGCCAGCAGTCCTCGGGCGAGACACCCTAGCAATCAGCCCCAGCATTTT. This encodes CASSPRARHPSNQPQHF.

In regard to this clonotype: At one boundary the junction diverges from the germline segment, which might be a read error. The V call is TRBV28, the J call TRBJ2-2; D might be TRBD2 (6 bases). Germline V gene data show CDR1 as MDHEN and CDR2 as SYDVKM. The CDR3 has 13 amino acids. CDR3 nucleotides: TGTGCCACAAGTTTAAATCGGCGCGGGGAGCTGGTTTTT. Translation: CATSLNRRGELVF.

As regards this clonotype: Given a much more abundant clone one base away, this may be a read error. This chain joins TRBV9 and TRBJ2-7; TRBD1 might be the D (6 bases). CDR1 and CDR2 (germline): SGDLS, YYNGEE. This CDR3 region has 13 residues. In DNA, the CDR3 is TGTGCCAACAGCGCCAGGGACAACTACGAGCAGTACTTC. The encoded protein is CANSARDNYEQYF.

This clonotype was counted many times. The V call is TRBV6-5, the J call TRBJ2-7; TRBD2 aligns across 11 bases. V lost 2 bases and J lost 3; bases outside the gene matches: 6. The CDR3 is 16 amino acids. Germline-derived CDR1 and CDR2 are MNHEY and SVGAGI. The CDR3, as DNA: TGTGCCAGCAGTTACAGGATCGGGACTAGCGGCTACGAGCAGTACTTC. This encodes CASSYRIGTSGYEQYF.

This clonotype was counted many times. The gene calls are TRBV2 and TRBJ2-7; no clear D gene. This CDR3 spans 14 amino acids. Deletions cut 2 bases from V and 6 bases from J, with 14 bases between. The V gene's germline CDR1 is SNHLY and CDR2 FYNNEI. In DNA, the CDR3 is TGTGCCAGCAGTGAATGGATTTCTGGTGGCGAGCAGTACTTC. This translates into CASSEWISGGEQYF. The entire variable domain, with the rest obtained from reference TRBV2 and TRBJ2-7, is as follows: EPEVTQTPSHQVTQMGQEVILRCVPISNHLYFYWYRQILGQKVEFLVSFYNNEISEKSEIFDDQFSVERPDGSNFTLKIRSTKLEDSAMYFCASSEWISGGEQYFGPGTRLTVT.

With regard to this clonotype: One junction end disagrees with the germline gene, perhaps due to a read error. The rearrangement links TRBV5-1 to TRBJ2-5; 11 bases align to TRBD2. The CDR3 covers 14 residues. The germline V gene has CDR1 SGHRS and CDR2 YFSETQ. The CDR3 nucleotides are TGCGCCAGCAGCGGGACTAGCGGAGTTGAGAACCAGTACTTC. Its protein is CASSGTSGVENQYF.

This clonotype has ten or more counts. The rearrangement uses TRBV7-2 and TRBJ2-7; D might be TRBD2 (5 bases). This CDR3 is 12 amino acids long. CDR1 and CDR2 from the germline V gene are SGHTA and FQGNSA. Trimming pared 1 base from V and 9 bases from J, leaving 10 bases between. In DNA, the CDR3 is TGTGCCAGCAGCTTAGAAAAAGGAGGGCAGTACTTC. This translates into CASSLEKGGQYF.

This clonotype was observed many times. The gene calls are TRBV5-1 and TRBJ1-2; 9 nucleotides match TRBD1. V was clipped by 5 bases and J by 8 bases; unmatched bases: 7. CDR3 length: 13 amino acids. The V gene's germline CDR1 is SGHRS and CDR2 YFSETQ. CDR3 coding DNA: TGCGCCAGCAGACGGACAGGGGACGGCGGCTACACCTTC. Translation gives CASRRTGDGGYTF.

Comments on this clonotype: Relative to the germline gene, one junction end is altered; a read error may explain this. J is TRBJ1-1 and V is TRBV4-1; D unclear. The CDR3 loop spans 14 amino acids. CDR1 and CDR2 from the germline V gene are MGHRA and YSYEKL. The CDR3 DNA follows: TGCGCCAGCAGTCAAGTAATGGAGAACACTGAAGCTTTCTTT. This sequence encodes CASSQVMENTEAFF.